This TCR beta chain was observed in a study of blood T cell repertoires in COVID-19. For the study at large: The origin of the acute and convalescent COVID-19 samples was the United States, Italy and Spain.

The CDR3 spans 15 residues. Germline loops: CDR1 MNHEY, CDR2 SMNVEV (reference sequence). With V trimmed by 5 bases and J by 4 bases, 10 bases remained unmatched. Profiled with immunoSEQ multiplex PCR; TCRdb holds only in-frame clones, not every one. The sample has approximately 120,000 clones; approximately 85% are singletons. The chain uses TRBV27 and TRBJ1-2; 7 bases map to TRBD1. The sequence was obtained from a human donor in a cohort sampled during active COVID-19. Sequenced input: peripheral blood. The CDR3 nucleotides read TGTGCCAGCAGTCCAGAGACAGGGACGGGCTATGGCTACACCTTC. Protein sequence: CASSPETGTGYGYTF.